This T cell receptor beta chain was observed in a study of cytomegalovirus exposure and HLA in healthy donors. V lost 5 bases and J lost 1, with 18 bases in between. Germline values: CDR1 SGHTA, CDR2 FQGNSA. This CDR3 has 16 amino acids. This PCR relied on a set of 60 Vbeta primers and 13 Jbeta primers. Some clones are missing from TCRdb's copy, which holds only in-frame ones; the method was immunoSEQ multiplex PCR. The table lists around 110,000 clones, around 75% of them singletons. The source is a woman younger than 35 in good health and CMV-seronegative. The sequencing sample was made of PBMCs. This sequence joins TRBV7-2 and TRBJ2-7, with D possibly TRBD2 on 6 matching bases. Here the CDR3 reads CASSLLAPALSYEQYF. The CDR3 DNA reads TGTGCCAGCAGCCTCCTAGCGCCAGCCCTATCCTACGAGCAGTACTTC.